This note documents a single T cell receptor beta chain sequence. Participants were aged roughly 18 to 90 years from approximately 25 US areas. Cohort assignment relied on participant-reported clinical history. This entry comes from a study of blood T cell repertoires in COVID-19. Study information: T cells, B-cell-depleted T cells, or PBMCs supplied cDNA or gDNA.

Measured with immunoSEQ multiplex PCR; TCRdb has only the in-frame clones, and not every one. Of about 180,000 clones in the sample, approximately 85% are singletons; the top ten hold 6% to 6.5%. The specimen was PBMCs or T cells enriched from blood (not recorded which). This clonotype originated in a man between 40 and 49 years old who had recovered from COVID-19.

CDR3 nucleotides: TGCAGCGTTATGACAGGGATTTCGTACGAGCAGTACTTC. It yields the protein CSVMTGISYEQYF. This chain connects TRBV29-1 to TRBJ2-7; 7 nucleotides agree with TRBD1. With 5 bases clipped from V and 4 bases from J, the junction kept 8 bases outside the gene matches. The germline V gene has CDR1 SQVTM and CDR2 ANQGSEA. The CDR3 consists of 13 residues.